This T cell receptor (beta chain) was sequenced for a study of cytomegalovirus exposure and HLA in healthy donors. Across the whole study: The approximately 120 validation repertoires were reported in a later analysis to have been generated on the same platform as the approximately 700 first-cohort repertoires.

The repertoire was sequenced with immunoSEQ multiplex PCR; TCRdb's copy has only in-frame clones and lacks some. This sample has approximately 120,000 clones; roughly 95% occur once, and the top ten carry about 1.7%. Overall study results and limits: Most TCRs appeared rarely, but some public TCRs recurred in many donors.

It was the approximately 130-subject validation cohort, separate from the approximately 620-subject first cohort, to which the donors belonged. Note on this clone: Its antigen remains unknown.

This sequence was found in a man aged 18 to 30 in good health and CMV-seronegative. Sample: PBMCs.

For the CDR3, the DNA is TGTGCCAGCAGTGCCGGTGGGGCTAGGGAGACCCAGTACTTC. Protein sequence: CASSAGGARETQYF. The chain joins TRBV6-5 to TRBJ2-5; a weak D match, TRBD1 (5 bases). Deletions cut 5 bases from V and 5 bases from J, with 15 bases between. The CDR3 covers 14 residues. Germline V gene data show CDR1 as MNHEY and CDR2 as SVGAGI.